This note documents a single T cell receptor beta chain sequence. Its matching antigen is unknown. CD8 cells classed as naive were CD45RO-negative and positively selected for CCR7, excluding terminally differentiated effector memory CD45RA+ cells. This sample is drawn from a study of shared clonotypes between healthy human individuals. Clones were read by immunoSEQ multiplex PCR, and TCRdb kept only the in-frame ones, dropping some. The sample includes 2 million to 2.5 million clones, 90% to 95% of them seen just once. The study, taken as a whole, reports: Tissues were not sampled, only blood, and their repertoires likely differ.

The clonotype comes from a man between 18 and 35 years old in good health. Some clones in this sample may be carry-over from other donors' samples. The sequenced sample was naive CD8+ T cells from PBMCs.

Written as DNA, the CDR3 is TGCGCCAGCAGCAGCGGACAGGGTAGTAGGGAGACCCAGTACTTC. Translation gives CASSSGQGSRETQYF. The chain is built from TRBV5-1 and TRBJ2-5; TRBD1 agrees at 8 bases. V lost 4 bases and J lost 5; bases outside the gene matches: 10. Germline values: CDR1 SGHRS, CDR2 YFSETQ. This CDR3 comprises 15 residues.